What follows are 3 T cell receptor beta chains derived from one specimen sequenced in a study of cytomegalovirus exposure and HLA in healthy donors. The study ran its PCR with 60 Vbeta and 13 Jbeta primers. The assay was immunoSEQ multiplex PCR, and TCRdb's table has in-frame clones only and misses some. The table lists about 130,000 clones, around 63% of them singletons, with 1.6% in the top ten. Sequenced material: PBMCs. These receptors were collected from a human donor in good health.

The CDR3 reads CASSLGGRGYGYTF. The CDR3 DNA sequence: TGTGCCAGCAGTTTGGGGGGTCGGGGCTATGGCTACACCTTC. The chain links TRBV27 to TRBJ1-2; a weak D match, TRBD1 (5 bases). Germline CDR1 reads MNHEY; CDR2 reads SMNVEV (reference sequence). The CDR3 consists of 14 residues. V was pared by 3 bases and J by 4 bases, with 12 bases between.

Only a few counts were recorded for this clone. The chain has TRBV7-9 and TRBJ2-1; possibly TRBD1 for D (5 bases). From germline, CDR1 is SEHNR and CDR2 FQNEAQ (reference sequence). V was trimmed by 1 base and J by 7 bases, leaving 11 bases between them. The CDR3 contains 14 residues. This CDR3 is CASSLGLAGNEQFF. The CDR3 DNA follows: TGTGCCAGCAGCTTAGGGTTAGCAGGGAATGAGCAGTTCTTC.

This chain uses TRBV2 with TRBJ2-5, with D unclear. The CDR3 consists of 14 residues. In germline, CDR1 is SNHLY, CDR2 FYNNEI. V lost 2 bases to trimming and J lost 7 bases, with 14 bases between them. The CDR3 DNA follows: TGTGCCAGCAGTGAATTTGGGCGAGCCGGGACCCAGTACTTC. As protein: CASSEFGRAGTQYF.